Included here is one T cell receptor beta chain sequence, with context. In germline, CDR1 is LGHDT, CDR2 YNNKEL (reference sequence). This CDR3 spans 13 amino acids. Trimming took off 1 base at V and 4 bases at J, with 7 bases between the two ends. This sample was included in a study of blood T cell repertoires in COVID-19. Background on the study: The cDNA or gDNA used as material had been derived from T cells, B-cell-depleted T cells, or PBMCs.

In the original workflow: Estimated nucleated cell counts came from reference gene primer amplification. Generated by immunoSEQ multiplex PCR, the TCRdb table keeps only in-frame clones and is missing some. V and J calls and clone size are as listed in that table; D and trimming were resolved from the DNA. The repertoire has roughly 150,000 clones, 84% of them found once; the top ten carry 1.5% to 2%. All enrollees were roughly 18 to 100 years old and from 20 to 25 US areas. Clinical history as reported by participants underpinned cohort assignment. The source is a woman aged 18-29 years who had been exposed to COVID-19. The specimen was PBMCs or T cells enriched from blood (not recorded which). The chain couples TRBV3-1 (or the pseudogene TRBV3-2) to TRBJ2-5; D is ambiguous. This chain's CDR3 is CASSQASPETQYF. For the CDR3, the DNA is TGTGCCAGCAGCCAAGCGAGTCCAGAGACCCAGTACTTC.